The 28 T cell receptor beta chains below all came from one sample that was sequenced in a study of CD8 T cells in ankylosing spondylitis. TCRdb reanalysed the 5' RACE reads using MiXCR and keeps one entry per CDR3 protein. The sample yields roughly 240,000 distinct CDR3 sequences, 8% to 10% seen once. Sequences were obtained from blood, either unsorted or a sorted T cell fraction (not recorded which). All receptors derive from a female donor with ankylosing spondylitis or in good health (not recorded which).

In its sample, this clonotype was seen many times. The genes are TRBV20-1 and TRBJ1-1, with D tentatively TRBD1 (6 bases). Germline-derived CDR1 and CDR2 are DFQATT and SNEGSKA (reference sequence). This CDR3 is built from 13 residues. V lost 7 bases and J 5 bases, leaving 17 bases between the germline ends. CDR3 protein: CSVGGREGTEAFF. The CDR3 DNA reads as TGCAGTGTGGGGGGCAGGGAAGGGACTGAAGCTTTCTTT.

This clonotype has ten or more counts. V usage is TRBV7-2 and J usage is TRBJ2-7; D call uncertain. The ends were cut back, 3 bases at V and 7 bases at J, with 10 bases in the middle. Germline loops: CDR1 SGHTA, CDR2 FQGNSA. The CDR3 loop spans 12 amino acids. The CDR3 is CASSFGPREQYF. The CDR3 DNA is TGTGCCAGCAGCTTTGGTCCTAGGGAGCAGTACTTC.

The table lists this clonotype with many counts. The rearrangement uses TRBV5-1 and TRBJ2-3, with no clear D. This CDR3 comprises 14 residues. V was clipped by 4 bases and J by 3 bases, with 12 bases between them. The germline V gene has CDR1 SGHRS and CDR2 YFSETQ. The chain's CDR3 is CASSNHLATDTQYF. The CDR3 bases are TGCGCCAGCAGCAACCACCTCGCGACAGATACGCAGTATTTT. Looking up the rest from reference TRBV5-1 and TRBJ2-3 gives the full variable domain: KAGVTQTPRYLIKTRGQQVTLSCSPISGHRSVSWYQQTPGQGLQFLFEYFSETQRNKGNFPGRFSGRQFSNSRSEMNVSTLELGDSALYLCASSNHLATDTQYFGPGTRLTVL.

This clonotype was observed a few times. This rearrangement joins TRBV10-3 to TRBJ2-2; D is perhaps TRBD1 (5 bases). This CDR3 region has 14 residues. V was pared by 7 bases and J by 0 bases, with 9 bases between. Germline CDR1 is ENHRY and CDR2 is SYGVKD. CDR3 region: CAITAGTNTGELFF. Here the CDR3 DNA reads TGTGCCATCACGGCAGGGACGAACACCGGGGAGCTGTTTTTT.

This clonotype was detected many times. The J gene is TRBJ1-5, the V gene TRBV12-3 or TRBV12-4; the match to TRBD1 covers 9 bases. The CDR3 spans 16 residues. Trimming cost V 5 bases and J 2 bases; bases outside gene matches: 7. DNA for the CDR3: TGTGCCAGCAGTCTCGGCCGGGACAGGGGCAATCAGCCCCAGCATTTT. Translating gives CASSLGRDRGNQPQHF.

There are many counts of this clonotype. This chain links TRBV7-9 with TRBJ2-6; D is possibly TRBD2 (6 bases). Germline-derived CDR1 and CDR2 are SEHNR and FQNEAQ (reference sequence). The germline V and J ends were trimmed by 3 bases and 2 bases, with 8 bases remaining between them. CDR3 length: 15 amino acids. This CDR3 reads CASSLTGAGANVLTF. DNA for the CDR3: TGTGCCAGCAGCTTGACGGGAGCTGGGGCCAACGTCCTGACTTTC.

There are a few counts of this clonotype. The chain combines TRBV19 with TRBJ2-1; D assignment may be TRBD1 or TRBD2 (6 bases each). The germline V gene has CDR1 LNHDA and CDR2 SQIVND (reference sequence). V lost 11 bases to trimming and J lost 1 base, with 12 bases between them. The CDR3 totals 13 residues. The DNA of the CDR3 is TGTGCCGCCACAGGGAGGTCCTACAATGAGCAGTTCTTC. It codes for CAATGRSYNEQFF.

Concerning this clonotype itself: This may stem from a read error, because a much larger clone lies one nucleotide away. This sequence joins TRBV7-2 and TRBJ2-5; the D is unclear. Germline-derived CDR1 and CDR2 are SGHTA and FQGNSA. V gave up 3 bases and J gave up 4 bases, with 6 bases separating them. The CDR3 runs 12 residues. Written as DNA, the CDR3 is TGTGCCAGCAGCTTTCCGCGAGAGACCCAGTACTTC. Translation: CASSFPRETQYF. The full variable domain, rest sourced from reference TRBV7-2 and TRBJ2-5, is GAGVSQSPSNKVTEKGKDVELRCDPISGHTALYWYRQSLGQGLEFLIYFQGNSAPDKSGLPSDRFSAERTGGSVSTLTIQRTQQEDSAVYLCASSFPRETQYFGPGTRLLVL.

This clonotype showed up many times. The rearrangement uses TRBV10-1 and TRBJ2-1; possibly TRBD2 for D (5 bases). This CDR3 spans 13 amino acids. V lost 0 bases, J lost 8 bases, and 8 bases lay in between. Germline CDR1 is WNHNN and CDR2 is SYGVQD (reference sequence). The CDR3 loop is CASSESWRDEQFF. The CDR3 bases are TGCGCCAGCAGTGAGTCTTGGCGGGATGAGCAGTTCTTC.

This clonotype appeared many times. One junction end disagrees with the germline gene, perhaps due to a read error. The chain combines TRBV12-3 or TRBV12-4 with TRBJ2-7, with a tentative D call TRBD2 (6 bases). There are 12 residues in the CDR3. The CDR3 coding sequence is TGCGCCAGCAGCCTGGGGGGACACGAGCAGTACTTC. Translated: CASSLGGHEQYF.

The chain uses TRBV12-3 or TRBV12-4 and TRBJ2-7; TRBD1 is a possible D gene (5 bases). The CDR3 is 12 amino acids. V gave up 8 bases and J gave up 2 bases, with 10 bases separating them. CDR3 coding DNA: TGTGCCAGCGGGGCAGGGACCTACGAGCAGTACTTC. It is translated as CASGAGTYEQYF.

This clonotype has ten or more counts. V usage is TRBV5-1 and J usage is TRBJ2-6; D gene uncertain. The CDR3 has 15 residues. Per germline, CDR1 SGHRS and CDR2 YFSETQ. Trimming removed 4 bases from V and 1 base from J, with 9 bases in between. DNA for the CDR3: TGCGCCAGCAGCGAACCGGCATCTGGGGCCAACGTCCTGACTTTC. Its translation: CASSEPASGANVLTF.

This clonotype was picked up many times. Written as DNA, the CDR3 is TGCAGTGCTAGAATCCCAACCGGGACTACCCGTGAGCAGTACTTC. It codes for CSARIPTGTTREQYF. This chain uses TRBV20-1 with TRBJ2-7, with 7 bases fitting TRBD2. From germline, CDR1 is DFQATT and CDR2 SNEGSKA (reference sequence). Germline trimming cut 2 bases from V and 7 bases from J; bases unmatched to any gene: 14. The CDR3 totals 15 residues.

This clonotype was detected ten times or more. The chain employs TRBV29-1 and TRBJ2-3; TRBD2 matches at 8 bases. Trimming took 4 bases from V and 4 from J; bases not matched to a gene: 7. CDR1 and CDR2 (germline): SQVTM, ANQGSEA. The CDR3 contains 14 residues. This chain's CDR3 is CSVGLAGSADTQYF. The CDR3 bases are TGCAGCGTTGGGTTAGCGGGATCAGCAGATACGCAGTATTTT.

This clonotype has ten or more counts. This chain joins TRBV4-2 and TRBJ1-6; unclear D gene. V shed 4 bases and J shed 10 bases, with 11 bases lying between them. The germline gives CDR1 LGHNA, CDR2 YNFKEQ. The CDR3 has 13 amino acids. CDR3 loop: CASSREGESPLHF. The CDR3 region has the DNA TGTGCCAGCAGCCGGGAGGGTGAATCACCCCTCCACTTT.

V gene TRBV7-9 combines with J gene TRBJ2-7; the D gene is possibly TRBD1 (5 bases). The CDR3 is made up of 13 amino acids. The germline V and J ends were trimmed by 3 bases and 6 bases, with 12 bases remaining between them. Germline CDR1 is SEHNR and CDR2 is FQNEAQ (reference sequence). CDR3 DNA sequence: TGTGCCAGCAGCTTGGACCCAGGGTTCGAGCAGTACTTC. This translates into CASSLDPGFEQYF.

This chain connects TRBV6-6 to TRBJ1-5, with D unclear. The V end lost 8 bases, the J end lost 0 bases, and 8 bases lay between the germline ends. Germline assignment: CDR1 MNHNY and CDR2 SVGAGI (reference sequence). The CDR3 extends over 13 amino acids. The CDR3 bases are TGTGCCAGCGTCTCGGGTAGCAATCAGCCCCAGCATTTT. It codes for CASVSGSNQPQHF.

Many counts were recorded for this clonotype. This sequence joins TRBV6-5 and TRBJ2-5, with TRBD2 matching over 7 bases. Germline V gives CDR1 MNHEY, CDR2 SVGAGI. J gave up 5 bases and V 4 bases, and 4 bases lay outside the gene matches. The CDR3 is 13 amino acids. CDR3 bases: TGTGCCAGCAGTTGGGCGGGAGACGAGACCCAGTACTTC. This gives the protein CASSWAGDETQYF.

This clonotype was counted ten times or more. The rearrangement links TRBV5-1 to TRBJ1-3; the D is unclear. The CDR3 extends over 14 amino acids. Trimming pared 0 bases from V and 4 bases from J, leaving 8 bases between. Germline-derived CDR1 and CDR2 are SGHRS and YFSETQ. The CDR3 DNA reads TGCGCCAGCAGCTTGGCCGGCAGAGGAAACACCATATATTTT. This encodes CASSLAGRGNTIYF.

This clonotype was counted ten times or more. The gene calls are TRBV7-9 and TRBJ2-3; possibly TRBD1 for D (5 bases). Germline CDR1 and CDR2: SEHNR and FQNEAQ (reference sequence). The CDR3 runs 15 residues. Between the trimmed V and J ends, which lost 6 bases and 2 bases, there was a span of 15 bases. This CDR3 reads CASSGASPTTDTQYF. The CDR3 DNA reads as TGTGCCAGCAGTGGGGCCTCCCCCACCACAGATACGCAGTATTTT.

The V gene is TRBV28, the J gene TRBJ2-3, with D possibly matching TRBD1 (6 bases). The length of the CDR3 is 15 residues. Trimming shortened V by 5 bases and J by 8 bases, and 20 bases separated the two germline ends. In germline, CDR1 is MDHEN, CDR2 SYDVKM. For the CDR3, the DNA is TGTGCCAGCAGTCCCCACAGGGCTTACACGGGTACGCAGTATTTT. Translation: CASSPHRAYTGTQYF.

This clonotype was observed many times. The V and J genes are TRBV12-3 or TRBV12-4 and TRBJ1-3, with 8 bases that match TRBD1. CDR3 length equals 16 residues. The ends lost 1 base at V and 2 bases at J; junction bases unmatched: 4. CDR3 region: CASSLGQGFPGNTIYF. DNA for the CDR3: TGTGCCAGCAGTTTAGGACAGGGGTTTCCTGGAAACACCATATATTTT.

The sample holds many counts of this clonotype. This chain connects TRBV7-2 to TRBJ1-3; D may be TRBD1 (5 bases). Trimming pared 8 bases from V and 4 bases from J, leaving 18 bases between. CDR1 is SGHTA, CDR2 FQGNSA, per germline. CDR3 length: 15 residues. The CDR3 sequence: CASGKGRLAGNTIYF. The CDR3 region has the DNA TGTGCCAGCGGGAAGGGGCGTTTAGCCGGAAACACCATATATTTT.

V usage is TRBV7-2 and J usage is TRBJ2-1; 7 bases align to TRBD1. Unmatched junction bases numbered 4, after V lost 1 base and J lost 4 bases. Germline V lookup: CDR1 SGHTA, CDR2 FQGNSA. CDR3 length: 15 amino acids. The CDR3 DNA sequence: TGTGCCAGCAGCTTAGAACAGGGGCCTTACAATGAGCAGTTCTTC. This encodes CASSLEQGPYNEQFF.

The chain uses TRBV29-1 and TRBJ2-3; 7 bases fit TRBD2. CDR3 length: 14 amino acids. V shed 7 bases and J 3 bases; nucleotides not matched to a gene: 10. Germline-derived CDR1 and CDR2 are SQVTM and ANQGSEA. The CDR3, as DNA: TGCAGCGCCTCTGGCGGGAGCGTGACAGATACGCAGTATTTT. Protein sequence: CSASGGSVTDTQYF.

This clonotype was detected only a few times. This chain connects TRBV6-1 to TRBJ2-7, with a tentative D call TRBD2 (5 bases). Germline values: CDR1 MNHNS, CDR2 SASEGT. V was trimmed by 6 bases and J by 0 bases, leaving 15 bases between them. The CDR3 sequence is 15 residues long. In nucleotides, the CDR3 is TGTGCCAGCAGACCCAGCGGAAGTGTCTCCTACGAGCAGTACTTC. It specifies CASRPSGSVSYEQYF.

This clonotype has only one observation. A read error is possible here, since a much larger clone lies one base away. The rearrangement links TRBV29-1 to TRBJ2-7; D is perhaps TRBD1 or TRBD2 (5 bases each). CDR1 and CDR2 from the germline V gene are SQVTM and ANQGSEA. The CDR3 contains 13 residues. V was cut by 6 bases and J by 1 base, with 13 bases left in between. CDR3 sequence reads: CSVRGRGSYEQYF. CDR3 sequence (DNA): TGCAGCGTGAGGGGACGGGGATCCTACGAGCAGTACTTC.

This clonotype was recorded at least ten times. The chain couples TRBV28 to TRBJ2-7; D is unclear. Trimming removed 2 bases at V and 5 bases at J, with 4 bases between. CDR3 length: 11 amino acids. The V gene's germline CDR1 is MDHEN and CDR2 SYDVKM. This CDR3 is CASSLAHEQYF. CDR3 nucleotides: TGTGCCAGCAGTTTAGCCCACGAGCAGTACTTC.